This TCR beta chain was sequenced for a study of T cells in Graves' hyperthyroidism and ophthalmopathy. Study in general: Peripheral blood was drawn at first diagnosis, prior to all treatment.

Study results and caveats: The model foresaw ophthalmopathy a median roughly 6 months prior to onset. Most clonotypes expanded in thyroid above 0.001 were likewise present in blood.

Those patients with uncontrolled infection, other autoimmune disease, pregnancy or lactation were excluded. RNA transcripts served as the template for amplifying TCR beta CDR3 regions. The HTBI primer set served for first-round RT-PCR of the TCR CDR3. TCRdb reanalysed the multiplex PCR reads using MiXCR and keeps one entry per CDR3 protein. Altogether 500,000 or so distinct CDR3 sequences are present, 15% to 20% being singletons, with the ten largest covering approximately 18%. Note on this clonotype: Its antigen remains unidentified.

Source material: blood. The clonotype comes from a woman younger than 30 with Graves' ophthalmopathy.

The CDR3 protein is CASRGEGFSGGAGEQFF. The DNA for the CDR3 is TGTGCCAGCAGAGGAGAGGGGTTTAGCGGGGGGGCCGGAGAGCAGTTCTTC. The chain recombines TRBV2 with TRBJ2-1, with 11 nucleotides matching TRBD2. CDR1 and CDR2 from the germline V gene are SNHLY and FYNNEI. The CDR3 spans 17 residues. J lost 10 bases, V lost 6 bases, and 17 bases had no gene match.